Below, one T cell receptor beta chain is given with its context. Its matching antigen is unknown. PCR used 60 Vbeta primers and 13 Jbeta primers. Clones were sequenced by immunoSEQ multiplex PCR, and TCRdb holds only the in-frame ones, with some missing. The repertoire holds 130,000 or so clones, with 75% to 85% as singletons. These data come from a study of cytomegalovirus exposure and HLA in healthy donors. Study results and caveats: Later, an analysis showed that TCR beta chains associated with HLA were more clonally expanded than others that were equally common. Earlier results showed most TCR beta V segments being productive about 87% or about 30% of the time.

The ends lost 5 bases at V and 12 bases at J; junction bases unmatched: 6. The CDR3 is made up of 12 amino acids. Germline assignment: CDR1 SGHTA and CDR2 FQGTGA. This sequence originates from a woman under 30 in good health and CMV-seropositive. The gene calls are TRBV7-3 and TRBJ1-1, with 10 bases that match TRBD1. The sample comprised PBMCs. CDR3: CASSPGTGVTFF. Written as DNA, the CDR3 is TGTGCCAGCAGCCCAGGGACAGGGGTTACTTTCTTT.